The 8 T cell receptor beta chains below all came from one sample that was sequenced in a study of somatic mutations in cytotoxic T cells in rheumatoid arthritis. Data came from immunoSEQ multiplex PCR; TCRdb stores just in-frame clones and leaves some out. The data show about 19,000 clones, with roughly two thirds seen just once and about a sixth held by the top ten. Sequencing was carried out using CD8+ T cells sorted from blood. The receptors were gathered from an adult with rheumatoid arthritis.

This clone was counted only a few times. The chain couples TRBV6-1 to TRBJ2-2, with D possibly TRBD2 on 6 matching bases. V gave up 7 bases and J gave up 5 bases, with 14 bases separating them. Germline V gives CDR1 MNHNS, CDR2 SASEGT. CDR3 length: 14 amino acids. CDR3 nucleotide sequence: TGTGCCAGCACTCGGGGCGCGGGAACCGGGGAGCTGTTTTTT. The encoded protein is CASTRGAGTGELFF.

A few counts support this clone. The rearrangement joins TRBV4-1 to TRBJ1-4; D not certain. CDR1 is MGHRA, CDR2 YSYEKL, per germline. V was clipped by 0 bases and J by 4 bases, with 9 bases between them. This CDR3 comprises 15 residues. The CDR3 DNA is TGCGCCAGCAGCCAAGAAAGAGGGCTTAATGAAAAACTGTTTTTT. It yields the protein CASSQERGLNEKLFF.

The table lists this clone with a count of one. The gene calls are TRBV6-5 and TRBJ2-5; D is possibly TRBD1 or TRBD2 (5 bases each). Germline V gives CDR1 MNHEY, CDR2 SVGAGI. V lost 5 bases, J lost 2 bases, and 15 bases lay in between. This CDR3 comprises 15 residues. DNA of the CDR3: TGTGCCAGCAGTCCGGGGCGCCCTGCTCAAGAGACCCAGTACTTC. This sequence encodes CASSPGRPAQETQYF.

J is TRBJ2-7 and V is TRBV19, with TRBD1 matching 9 bases. V was clipped by 5 bases and J by 7 bases; unmatched bases: 12. Germline values: CDR1 LNHDA, CDR2 SQIVND (reference sequence). The CDR3 totals 15 residues. For the CDR3, the DNA is TGTGCCAGTAGTCCACGGACAGGGGATTACGTAGAGCAGTACTTC. Translation: CASSPRTGDYVEQYF.

The J gene is TRBJ2-5, the V gene TRBV6-1, with D possibly matching TRBD2 (6 bases). Germline V CDR1 and CDR2: MNHNS, SASEGT. This CDR3 is built from 16 residues. Trimming removed 2 bases from V and 4 bases from J, with 17 bases in between. The CDR3 DNA sequence: TGTGCCAGCAGTGAAAATCGGGGCGGGGTTGGAGAGACCCAGTACTTC. Translating gives CASSENRGGVGETQYF.

This clone was observed a single time. The gene calls are TRBV21-1 and TRBJ2-7; TRBD1, the D gene given by the table, was not confirmed from the DNA. TRBV21-1 is deemed a pseudogene. The CDR3 totals 16 residues. The CDR3: CASSKGLGTGDYEQYF. CDR3 coding DNA: TGTGCCAGCAGCAAAGGGTTAGGGACAGGGGACTACGAGCAGTACTTC.

The gene calls are TRBV9 and TRBJ1-1, with D maybe TRBD1 (5 bases). V was cut by 0 bases and J by 1 base, with 10 bases left in between. Germline assignment: CDR1 SGDLS and CDR2 YYNGEE. The CDR3 runs to 15 residues. Here the CDR3 DNA reads TGTGCCAGCAGCGTAGATGGGAGGGGGAACACTGAAGCTTTCTTT. The encoded protein is CASSVDGRGNTEAFF.

J is TRBJ1-2 and V is TRBV4-1; the D is unclear. There are 14 residues in the CDR3. V lost 3 bases to trimming and J lost 5 bases, with 13 bases between them. The germline V gene encodes CDR1 MGHRA and CDR2 YSYEKL. The CDR3, as DNA: TGCGCCAGCAGCCACCCCGGCTCGACGTATGGCTACACCTTC. This translates into CASSHPGSTYGYTF.